Listed below are T cell receptor beta chains from one sample, sequenced in a study of blood T cell repertoires in COVID-19. Clones were sequenced by immunoSEQ multiplex PCR, and TCRdb holds only the in-frame ones, with some missing. Of about 140,000 clones detected, about 82% appear once; the ten largest clones hold approximately 4.5%. The specimen sequenced was peripheral blood. These receptors originate from a woman of 80 years or more with active or convalescent COVID-19. CDR3s include the opening cysteine and the closing phenylalanine or tryptophan. D genes are given only for firm matches. The size field is filled for only some rows; it gives once, few, many or a size class.

V	size	D	J	CDR3	DNA
TRBV14	-	-	TRBJ2-2	CASSQDLAGTGELFF	TGTGCCAGCAGCCAAGATCTTGCCGGCACCGGGGAGCTGTTTTTT
TRBV14	-	-	TRBJ1-1	CASSQVWRAEAFF	TGTGCCAGCAGCCAAGTTTGGAGGGCTGAAGCTTTCTTT
TRBV2	-	-	TRBJ2-5	CASLRTDRQETQYF	TGTGCCAGCCTCAGGACAGACCGACAAGAGACCCAGTACTTC
TRBV6-5	-	-	TRBJ1-6	CASSRDFGSPLHF	TGTGCCAGCAGCCGGGACTTCGGTTCACCCCTCCACTTT
TRBV5-4	-	-	TRBJ2-1	CASSGKTTASNEQFF	TGTGCCAGCAGCGGAAAAACTACCGCCAGCAATGAGCAGTTCTTC
TRBV4-2	once	-	TRBJ1-2	CASSQDSSGFYGYTF	TGTGCCAGCAGCCAAGATTCCTCGGGGTTCTATGGCTACACCTTC
TRBV7-9	-	TRBD1	TRBJ1-6	CASSSFRDRGFSPLHF	TGTGCCAGCAGCTCGTTCCGGGACAGGGGGTTTTCACCCCTCCACTTT
TRBV12-3/TRBV12-4	-	-	TRBJ1-2	CASSYGSYGYTF	TGTGCCAGCAGTTATGGCAGCTATGGCTACACCTTC
TRBV7-3	-	-	TRBJ2-2	CASSVQGNTGELFF	TGTGCCAGCAGCGTACAGGGGAACACCGGGGAGCTGTTTTTT
TRBV14	-	-	TRBJ2-3	CASSPSTDTQYF	TGTGCCAGCTCCCCTAGCACAGATACGCAGTATTTT
TRBV7-6	-	-	TRBJ2-3	CASSLRLASTDTQYF	TGTGCCAGCAGCTTACGGCTAGCTAGCACAGATACGCAGTATTTT
TRBV25-1	-	-	TRBJ1-1	CASSDKLGKGDTEAFF	TGTGCCAGCAGTGACAAACTAGGGAAGGGGGACACTGAAGCTTTCTTT
TRBV5-4	-	TRBD2	TRBJ2-3	CASSLAGGPDTQYF	TGTGCCAGCAGCTTAGCGGGGGGGCCAGATACGCAGTATTTT
TRBV11-2	-	TRBD1	TRBJ1-1	CASSKDRDTEAFF	TGTGCCAGCAGCAAGGACAGGGATACTGAAGCTTTCTTT
TRBV5-4	-	-	TRBJ2-1	CASSLTSSRTYTEQFF	TGTGCCAGCAGCTTAACTAGCTCACGCACCTACACTGAGCAGTTCTTC
TRBV21-1	-	-	TRBJ1-1	CASSNILGREEEAFF	TGTGCCAGCAGCAATATCTTGGGGCGGGAGGAGGAAGCTTTCTTT
TRBV7-2	-	-	TRBJ2-3	CASSQTPGDTQYF	TGTGCCAGCAGCCAAACCCCCGGTGATACGCAGTATTTT
TRBV5-1	once	TRBD1	TRBJ1-2	CASSSGTGRGYTF	TGCGCCAGCAGCTCCGGGACAGGGAGAGGCTACACCTTC
TRBV5-8	-	TRBD1	TRBJ2-7	CASSLRPGQSYEQYF	TGTGCCAGCAGCTTGCGGCCGGGACAGAGTTACGAGCAGTACTTC
TRBV30	-	TRBD2	TRBJ2-5	CAWAYIGLAWHTPETQYF	TGTGCCTGGGCCTACATTGGACTAGCGTGGCACACCCCCGAGACCCAGTACTTC
TRBV19	once	-	TRBJ2-7	CASRGAGGQYF	TGTGCCAGTAGGGGGGCAGGAGGGCAGTACTTC
TRBV6-1	few	-	TRBJ2-3	CASSEAGSSRDTQYF	TGTGCCAGCAGTGAAGCGGGCAGCTCACGAGATACGCAGTATTTT
TRBV10-3	-	TRBD1	TRBJ1-2	CAITEGTGWGYTF	TGTGCCATCACCGAGGGGACAGGTTGGGGCTACACCTTC
TRBV2	-	-	TRBJ1-4	CASSREDGINEKLFF	TGTGCCAGCAGTCGCGAGGACGGGATTAATGAAAAACTGTTTTTT
TRBV19	-	TRBD1	TRBJ1-5	CASSTQGASQPQHF	TGTGCCAGTAGTACCCAGGGGGCTAGTCAGCCCCAGCATTTT
TRBV12-3/TRBV12-4	once	TRBD1	TRBJ1-2	CASSIRTGEGYTF	TGTGCCAGCAGTATAAGGACAGGGGAAGGCTACACCTTC
TRBV30	-	TRBD2	TRBJ2-7	CAWTIWSGGDEQYF	TGTGCCTGGACTATATGGTCGGGGGGGGACGAGCAGTACTTC
TRBV7-2	-	TRBD2	TRBJ2-1	CASSSKLANEQFF	TGTGCCAGCAGCTCGAAACTAGCGAATGAGCAGTTCTTC
TRBV2	-	-	TRBJ1-5	CASSQDGGFNQPQHF	TGTGCCAGCAGTCAGGACGGGGGATTCAATCAGCCCCAGCATTTT
TRBV5-4	-	-	TRBJ1-2	CASSLEQGFDYGYTF	TGTGCCAGCAGCTTGGAACAGGGCTTCGACTATGGCTACACCTTC
TRBV4-1	-	TRBD1	TRBJ2-2	CASSPGQGARVGELFF	TGCGCCAGCAGTCCGGGACAGGGGGCGCGTGTCGGGGAGCTGTTTTTT
TRBV2	-	-	TRBJ1-2	CASRDLIQGHGYTF	TGTGCCAGCAGGGACTTAATACAGGGCCATGGCTACACCTTC
TRBV13	once	-	TRBJ2-1	CASSSAGPTGLDNEQFF	TGTGCCAGCAGCTCCGCGGGACCGACCGGGCTCGACAATGAGCAGTTCTTC
TRBV6-4	-	TRBD1	TRBJ2-1	CASSALSGTANEQFF	TGTGCCAGCAGTGCTCTGAGTGGGACAGCTAATGAGCAGTTCTTC
TRBV14	-	TRBD1	TRBJ1-2	CASSRGGQGAYGYTF	TGTGCCAGCAGCCGCGGGGGACAGGGGGCGTACGGCTACACCTTC
TRBV9	once	-	TRBJ2-3	CASSGRSRSTDTQYF	TGTGCCAGCAGCGGTAGGAGCCGCAGCACAGATACGCAGTATTTT
TRBV28	-	-	TRBJ1-5	CASSLRGGSYDQPQHF	TGTGCCAGCAGCCTGAGGGGGGGTAGCTACGATCAGCCCCAGCATTTT
TRBV7-7	-	TRBD1	TRBJ2-5	CASSRTGFGETQYF	TGTGCTAGCAGCCGGACAGGGTTTGGGGAGACCCAGTACTTC
TRBV28	-	TRBD1	TRBJ2-7	CASSGQVPYEQYF	TGTGCCAGCAGTGGACAGGTTCCCTACGAGCAGTACTTC
TRBV19	-	-	TRBJ1-5	CASSIAGSGVNQPQHF	TGTGCCAGTAGTATAGCGGGGAGCGGGGTAAATCAGCCCCAGCATTTT
TRBV6-5	once	TRBD1	TRBJ1-5	CASAQGFNQPQHF	TGTGCCAGTGCACAGGGGTTCAATCAGCCCCAGCATTTT
TRBV20-1	many	-	TRBJ1-3	CSASGGNTIYF	TGCAGTGCCTCGGGGGGAAACACCATATATTTT
TRBV5-1	few	TRBD1	TRBJ1-1	CASSLIGQGANTEAFF	TGCGCCAGCAGCTTGATCGGACAGGGGGCGAACACTGAAGCTTTCTTT
TRBV30	-	TRBD1	TRBJ2-6	CACSRDRVMAGANVLTF	TGTGCCTGTTCCCGGGACAGGGTGATGGCTGGGGCCAACGTCCTGACTTTC
TRBV28	-	-	TRBJ2-1	CASRTLGLPGDEQFF	TGTGCCAGCAGGACTCTCGGACTACCCGGGGATGAGCAGTTCTTC
TRBV15	-	-	TRBJ2-5	CATSRDPGQETQYF	TGTGCCACCAGCAGAGACCCAGGCCAAGAGACCCAGTACTTC
TRBV19	-	TRBD2	TRBJ2-3	CASSKILGTSYTDTQYF	TGTGCCAGTAGTAAAATCCTCGGGACTAGCTACACAGATACGCAGTATTTT
TRBV28	-	-	TRBJ1-4	CASRPPGSMDEKLFF	TGTGCCAGCAGGCCTCCGGGGAGCATGGATGAAAAACTGTTTTTT